This T cell receptor beta chain was captured in a study of blood T cell repertoires in COVID-19. In the study overall: PBMCs, B-cell-depleted T cells, or T cells provided the cDNA or gDNA that made up the material.

The authors' processing: Cell counts per sample came from amplifying reference gene primers. The assay was immunoSEQ multiplex PCR, and TCRdb's table has in-frame clones only and misses some. V and J calls plus clone size are reproduced from that table; the DNA served to infer D and trimming. The top ten clones hold approximately 24% of a sample with 60,000 to 90,000 clones, 73% of them seen once. Germline loops: CDR1 SNHLY, CDR2 FYNNEI. CDR3 size: 13 residues. Trimming removed 8 bases from V and 4 bases from J, with 11 bases in between. The V and J genes are TRBV2 and TRBJ2-2; D remains unclear. The origin of this receptor is a man in his sixties with acute or convalescent COVID-19. The material sequenced was peripheral blood. The CDR3 region is CASRKVLTGELFF. CDR3 DNA: TGTGCCAGCCGTAAAGTCCTCACCGGGGAGCTGTTTTTT.